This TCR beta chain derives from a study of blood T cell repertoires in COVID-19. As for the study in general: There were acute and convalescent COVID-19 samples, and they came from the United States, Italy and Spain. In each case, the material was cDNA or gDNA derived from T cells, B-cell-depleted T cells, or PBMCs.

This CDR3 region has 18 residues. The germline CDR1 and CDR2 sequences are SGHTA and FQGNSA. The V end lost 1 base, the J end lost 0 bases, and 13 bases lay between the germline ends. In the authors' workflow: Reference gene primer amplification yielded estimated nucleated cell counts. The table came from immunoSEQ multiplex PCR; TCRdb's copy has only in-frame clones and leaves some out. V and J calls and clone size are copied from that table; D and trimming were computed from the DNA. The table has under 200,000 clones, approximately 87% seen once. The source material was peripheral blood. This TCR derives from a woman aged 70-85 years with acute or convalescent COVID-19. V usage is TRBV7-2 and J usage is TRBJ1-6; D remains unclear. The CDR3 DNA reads TGTGCCAGCAGCTTAGGACACGCAAAAAACTCCTATAATTCACCCCTCCACTTT. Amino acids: CASSLGHAKNSYNSPLHF.